This T cell receptor beta chain was profiled in a study of radiation and T cells in renal cell carcinoma. Time point denoted: blood 4 weeks post-SBRT, at nephrectomy. Treatment in this sample: 15 Gy SBRT to primary tumor, nephrectomy 4 weeks later. Method: immunoSEQ multiplex PCR; TCRdb's copy keeps in-frame clones and lacks some. The sample shows roughly 61,000 clones, 60% to 85% of them seen only once. The CDR3 is made up of 14 amino acids. V gave up 5 bases and J gave up 10 bases, with 18 bases separating them. CDR1 SGHTA and CDR2 FQGNSA come from the germline V gene. The TCR was taken from a man aged 60-69 years with renal cell carcinoma. Specimen: blood, collected from a patient whose treatment included radiotherapy and nephrectomy. The V and J genes are TRBV7-2 and TRBJ2-1, with D perhaps TRBD1 or TRBD2 (5 bases each). CDR3 amino acids: CASSLGGPGREQFF. The DNA of the CDR3 is TGTGCCAGCAGCCTCGGCGGACCGGGGCGAGAGCAGTTCTTC.